This passage covers 13 T cell receptor beta chains from one sample sequenced in a study of OX40 agonist ivuxolimab in advanced cancers. Data came from immunoSEQ multiplex PCR; TCRdb stores just in-frame clones and leaves some out. The sample has roughly 46,000 clones, 80% to 90% seen once; the top ten hold approximately 50%. The sample was CD4+ or CD8+ T cells sorted from blood, taken in a trial of the OX40 agonist ivuxolimab. These receptors all stem from an adult with an advanced solid tumor such as melanoma, head and neck, liver or kidney cancer.

The V call is TRBV4-1, the J call TRBJ1-2; D is undetermined. Trimming took 1 base from V and 7 from J, leaving 13 bases between them. Germline assignment: CDR1 MGHRA and CDR2 YSYEKL. This CDR3 has 14 amino acids. DNA for the CDR3: TGCGCCAGCAGCCAAGTCACCGGGGTGGGTGGCTACACCTTC. It translates to CASSQVTGVGGYTF.

This chain uses TRBV6-5 with TRBJ1-1; TRBD1 agrees at 7 bases. V was clipped by 2 bases and J by 3 bases; unmatched bases: 6. Germline CDR1 reads MNHEY; CDR2 reads SVGAGI. The CDR3 covers 15 residues. CDR3: CASSYTTGEDTEAFF. The CDR3 nucleotides are TGTGCCAGCAGTTACACCACAGGGGAGGACACTGAAGCTTTCTTT.

The gene calls are TRBV19 and TRBJ2-1, with 9 bases lining up with TRBD1. Looked up from germline, CDR1 is LNHDA and CDR2 is SQIVND (reference sequence). The V gene end was trimmed by 7 bases and the J gene end by 9 bases; junction bases not matched to a gene: 10. The CDR3 runs to 14 residues. The CDR3 region is CASTRTGESVEQFF. DNA of the CDR3: TGTGCCAGTACTCGGACAGGGGAGTCTGTTGAGCAGTTCTTC.

V and J are TRBV29-1 and TRBJ2-5; D could derive from TRBD1 or TRBD2 (7 bases each). V was pared by 5 bases and J by 13 bases, with 23 bases between. The CDR3 spans 13 residues. Germline CDR1 and CDR2: SQVTM and ANQGSEA. CDR3 DNA sequence: TGCAGCGTTCCTCAGGGGGGGCAGAACCAACTGTACTTC. As protein: CSVPQGGQNQLYF.

The rearrangement joins TRBV4-2 to TRBJ2-2; 12 nucleotides agree with TRBD2. Germline loops: CDR1 LGHNA, CDR2 YNFKEQ. V was pared by 4 bases and J by 1 base, with 7 bases of the junction left unmatched. The CDR3 length is 18 residues. Here the CDR3 reads CASSRQLLAGGNTGELFF. As DNA, the CDR3 is TGTGCCAGCAGCCGACAGCTACTAGCGGGAGGGAACACCGGGGAGCTGTTTTTT.

The rearrangement uses TRBV28 and TRBJ1-2; 8 bases match TRBD1. The CDR3 has 16 amino acids. Germline V lookup: CDR1 MDHEN, CDR2 SYDVKM. Germline trimming cut 4 bases from V and 8 bases from J; bases unmatched to any gene: 15. As DNA, the CDR3 is TGTGCCAGCAGTTCTCTACTACCCGGACAGGGTTGGGGCTACACCTTC. Translated, it gives CASSSLLPGQGWGYTF.

The table lists this clone with a count of one. This chain uses TRBV4-1 with TRBJ2-5; D is uncertain. Germline lookup yields CDR1 MGHRA and CDR2 YSYEKL. V lost 1 base and J lost 1, with 10 bases in between. The CDR3 consists of 15 residues. The CDR3 coding sequence is TGCGCCAGCAGCCAAGTTCTTAGCACCCAAGAGACCCAGTACTTC. Translating gives CASSQVLSTQETQYF.

This clone was found a few times. CDR3 sequence reads: CASSVAAGGSIHSYEQYF. The CDR3, as DNA: TGTGCCAGCAGCGTAGCGGCAGGGGGCTCCATCCATTCCTACGAGCAGTACTTC. The rearrangement links TRBV9 to TRBJ2-5, with 8 bases aligning to TRBD1. The J call may not be correct, given that the DNA end is closer to TRBJ2-7. Germline CDR1 is SGDLS and CDR2 is YYNGEE. This CDR3 comprises 18 residues.

The sample holds one count of this clone. The junction departs from the called germline gene at one end, perhaps through a read error. The chain has TRBV7-2 and TRBJ2-6; D gene ambiguous. The CDR3 consists of 13 residues. Per the germline V gene, CDR1 is SGHTA and CDR2 is FQGNSA. CDR3 nucleotides: TGTGCCAGCAGCTTATCGGTCGAAGCGACCGCCTATTTC. This codes for CASSLSVEATAYF.

The chain links TRBV18 to TRBJ1-2, with a tentative D call TRBD1 (6 bases). The germline V gene has CDR1 KGHSH and CDR2 LQKENI. V dropped 5 bases and J dropped 1 base, with 20 bases sitting between them. This CDR3 is built from 17 residues. This CDR3 is CASSETHQGRINYGYTF. The CDR3, as DNA: TGTGCCAGCTCAGAGACCCATCAGGGGAGGATTAACTATGGCTACACCTTC.

This chain links TRBV7-3 with TRBJ2-2; D is unclear. CDR1 SGHTA and CDR2 FQGTGA come from the germline V gene. Deletions cut 0 bases from V and 6 bases from J, with 5 bases between. The CDR3 length is 13 residues. The CDR3 DNA is TGTGCCAGCAGCTTAACGTTGTCCGGGGAGCTGTTTTTT. It encodes CASSLTLSGELFF.

Only a few counts were recorded for this clone. The chain employs TRBV20-1 and TRBJ1-1, with D unclear. Looked up from germline, CDR1 is DFQATT and CDR2 is SNEGSKA (reference sequence). The V gene lost 6 bases and the J gene lost 6 bases, with 11 bases spanning the gap. CDR3 length equals 11 residues. In DNA form, the CDR3 reads TGCAGTGCCCTCCAAGGAGCTGAAGCTTTCTTT. Protein: CSALQGAEAFF.

This clone was counted a few times. The chain uses TRBV19 and TRBJ1-5; D gene ambiguous. The CDR3 runs to 13 residues. From germline, CDR1 is LNHDA and CDR2 SQIVND (reference sequence). Trimming cost V 4 bases and J 3 bases, with 7 bases left between them. This CDR3 is CASSTGINQPQHF. CDR3 bases: TGTGCCAGTAGTACTGGAATCAATCAGCCCCAGCATTTT.